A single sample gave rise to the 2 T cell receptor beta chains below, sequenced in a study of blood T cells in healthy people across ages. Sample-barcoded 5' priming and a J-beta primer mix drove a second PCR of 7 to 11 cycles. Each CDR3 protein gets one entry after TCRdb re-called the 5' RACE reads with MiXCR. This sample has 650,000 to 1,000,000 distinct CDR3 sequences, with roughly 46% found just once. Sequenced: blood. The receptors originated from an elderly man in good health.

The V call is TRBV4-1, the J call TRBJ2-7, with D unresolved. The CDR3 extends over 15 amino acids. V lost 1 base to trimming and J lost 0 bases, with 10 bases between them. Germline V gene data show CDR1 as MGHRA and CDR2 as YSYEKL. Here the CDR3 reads CASSQGEASSYEQYF. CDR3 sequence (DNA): TGCGCCAGCAGCCAAGGGGAAGCGAGCTCCTACGAGCAGTACTTC.

CDR3 nucleotide sequence: TGCGCCAGCAGCGCGGGACTAGCGGGGACTAATGAGCAGTTCTTC. Translation gives CASSAGLAGTNEQFF. The chain joins TRBV5-1 to TRBJ2-1; TRBD2 matches 13 bases. Germline V lookup: CDR1 SGHRS, CDR2 YFSETQ. With 4 bases clipped from V and 7 bases from J, the junction kept 5 bases outside the gene matches. This CDR3 region has 15 residues.